The sequence of this T cell receptor (beta chain) was determined in a study of CD8 T cells in ankylosing spondylitis. Study observations and caveats: Among TCR beta sequences, a motif of several highly homologous variants appeared characteristic of ankylosing spondylitis blood. Matched ankylosing spondylitis synovial fluid reportedly showed significant enrichment of disease-linked clones.

The TCR beta libraries were generated through quantitative 5'-RACE incorporating molecular barcodes. TCRdb reprocessed the 5' RACE reads with MiXCR, giving one entry per CDR3 protein. The sample carries a few hundred thousand distinct CDR3 sequences, approximately 10% recorded once. Turning to this clonotype: The antigen remains unidentified.

The clonotype was recovered from a female donor with ankylosing spondylitis or in good health (not recorded which). Source material: blood, either unsorted or a sorted T cell fraction (not recorded which).

The CDR3 region has the DNA TGTGCCACCAGGAAGGACAGGAGCTACGAGCAGTACTTC. Amino acids: CATRKDRSYEQYF. The chain links TRBV24-1 to TRBJ2-7, with 7 bases lining up with TRBD1. The CDR3 contains 13 residues. V lost 7 bases and J lost 3; bases outside the gene matches: 5. Germline CDR1 KGHDR, CDR2 SFDVKD.